Here is one TCR beta chain with its context. Added to each PCR by spiking were synthetic TCR analog templates. Measured with immunoSEQ multiplex PCR; TCRdb has only the in-frame clones, and not every one. The table shows fewer than 75,000 clones, with 90% occurring only once. As for time point: pretreatment peripheral blood. CDR1 is SGHDT, CDR2 YYEEEE, per germline. The CDR3 loop spans 15 amino acids. J was trimmed by 3 bases and V by 7 bases; bases with no gene match: 11. The data stem from a study of PD-L1 blockade in urothelial cancer. Across the study: Intravenous atezolizumab, 1,200 mg every 3 weeks, was begun by patients in the mid-2010s. Median T cell yield per blood sample was over 140,000 cells.

Sequencing used PBMCs, obtained around atezolizumab (anti-PD-L1) treatment. This clonotype originated in a man in his 70s with urothelial cancer. V usage is TRBV5-6 and J usage is TRBJ2-5, with TRBD2 identical over 8 bases. Written as DNA, the CDR3 is TGTGCCAGCCGATACGAGCGGGGGATTAAAGAGACCCAGTACTTC. This codes for CASRYERGIKETQYF.